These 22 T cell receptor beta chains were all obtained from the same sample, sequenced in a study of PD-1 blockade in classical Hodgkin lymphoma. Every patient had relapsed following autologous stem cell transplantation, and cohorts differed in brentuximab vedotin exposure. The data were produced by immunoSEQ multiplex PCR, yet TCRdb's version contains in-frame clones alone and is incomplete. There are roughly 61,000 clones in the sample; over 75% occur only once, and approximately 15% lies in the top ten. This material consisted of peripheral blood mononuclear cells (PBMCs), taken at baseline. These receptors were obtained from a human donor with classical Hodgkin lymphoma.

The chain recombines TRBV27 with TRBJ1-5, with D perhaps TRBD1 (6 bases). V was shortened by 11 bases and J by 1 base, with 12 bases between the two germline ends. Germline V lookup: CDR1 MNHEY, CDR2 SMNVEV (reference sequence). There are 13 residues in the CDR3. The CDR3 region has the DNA TGTGCCCCGAGGGGGGCCAGCAATCAGCCCCAGCATTTT. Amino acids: CAPRGASNQPQHF.

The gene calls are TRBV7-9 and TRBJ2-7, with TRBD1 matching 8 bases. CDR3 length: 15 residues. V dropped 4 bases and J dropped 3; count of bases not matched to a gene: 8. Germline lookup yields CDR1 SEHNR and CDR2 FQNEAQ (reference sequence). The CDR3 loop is CASSSAGTGYYEQYF. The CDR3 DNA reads TGTGCCAGCAGCTCTGCCGGGACAGGATACTACGAGCAGTACTTC. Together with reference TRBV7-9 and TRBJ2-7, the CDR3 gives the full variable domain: DTGVSQNPRHKITKRGQNVTFRCDPISEHNRLYWYRQTLGQGPEFLTYFQNEAQLEKSRLLSDRFSAERPKGSFSTLEIQRTEQGDSAMYLCASSSAGTGYYEQYFGPGTRLTVT.

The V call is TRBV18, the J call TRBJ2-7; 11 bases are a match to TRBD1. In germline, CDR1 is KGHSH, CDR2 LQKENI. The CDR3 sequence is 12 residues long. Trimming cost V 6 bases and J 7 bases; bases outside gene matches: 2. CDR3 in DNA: TGTGCCAGCTCTCGGGACAGGGGGGAGCAGTACTTC. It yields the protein CASSRDRGEQYF.

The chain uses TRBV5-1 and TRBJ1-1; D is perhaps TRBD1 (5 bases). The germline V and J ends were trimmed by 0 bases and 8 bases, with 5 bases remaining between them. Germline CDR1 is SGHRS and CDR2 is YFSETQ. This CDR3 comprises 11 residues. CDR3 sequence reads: CASSLGGEAFF. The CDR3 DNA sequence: TGCGCCAGCAGCTTGGGGGGCGAAGCTTTCTTT. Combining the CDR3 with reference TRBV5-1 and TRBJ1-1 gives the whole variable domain KAGVTQTPRYLIKTRGQQVTLSCSPISGHRSVSWYQQTPGQGLQFLFEYFSETQRNKGNFPGRFSGRQFSNSRSEMNVSTLELGDSALYLCASSLGGEAFFGQGTRLTVV.

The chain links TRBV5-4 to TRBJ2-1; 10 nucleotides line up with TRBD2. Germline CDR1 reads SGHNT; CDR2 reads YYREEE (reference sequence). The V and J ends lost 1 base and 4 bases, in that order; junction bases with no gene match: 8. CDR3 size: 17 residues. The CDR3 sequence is CASSLRNLAGAYNEQFF. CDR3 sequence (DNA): TGTGCCAGCAGCTTGCGGAACCTAGCGGGGGCATACAATGAGCAGTTCTTC.

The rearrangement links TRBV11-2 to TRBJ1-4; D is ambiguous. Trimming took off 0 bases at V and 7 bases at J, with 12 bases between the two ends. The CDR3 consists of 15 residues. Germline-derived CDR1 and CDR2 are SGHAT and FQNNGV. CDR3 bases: TGTGCCAGCAGCTTAGATCGACTGAATGTTGAAAAACTGTTTTTT. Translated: CASSLDRLNVEKLFF.

DNA of the CDR3: TGTGCCACCCAGCCGAACCGGGACAGCTCCTACGAGCAGTACTTC. Protein sequence: CATQPNRDSSYEQYF. This chain links TRBV10-3 with TRBJ2-7; 7 bases match TRBD1. This CDR3 spans 15 amino acids. Looked up from germline, CDR1 is ENHRY and CDR2 is SYGVKD. J was trimmed by 0 bases and V by 10 bases; bases with no gene match: 12.

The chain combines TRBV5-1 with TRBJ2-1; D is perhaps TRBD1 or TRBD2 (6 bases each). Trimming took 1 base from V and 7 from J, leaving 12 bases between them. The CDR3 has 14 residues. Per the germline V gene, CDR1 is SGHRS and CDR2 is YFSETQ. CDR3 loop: CASSLRGALNEQFF. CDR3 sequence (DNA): TGCGCCAGCAGCTTGAGGGGGGCGTTGAATGAGCAGTTCTTC.

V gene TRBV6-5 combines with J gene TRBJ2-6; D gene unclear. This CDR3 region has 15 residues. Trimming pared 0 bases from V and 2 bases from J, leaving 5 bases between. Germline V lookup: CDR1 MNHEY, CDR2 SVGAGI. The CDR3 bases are TGTGCCAGCAGTTACTCGTTTACTGGGGCCAACGTCCTGACTTTC. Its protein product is CASSYSFTGANVLTF.

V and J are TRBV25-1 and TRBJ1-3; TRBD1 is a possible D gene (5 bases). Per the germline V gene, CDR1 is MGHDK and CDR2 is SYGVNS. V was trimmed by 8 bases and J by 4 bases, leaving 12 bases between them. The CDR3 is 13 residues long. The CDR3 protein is CASGLGGGNTIYF. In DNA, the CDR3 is TGTGCCAGCGGCCTTGGGGGAGGAAACACCATATATTTT.

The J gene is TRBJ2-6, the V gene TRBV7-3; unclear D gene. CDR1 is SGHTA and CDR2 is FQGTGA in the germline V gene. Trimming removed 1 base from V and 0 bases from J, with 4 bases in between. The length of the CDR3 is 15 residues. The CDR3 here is CASSLMGSGANVLTF. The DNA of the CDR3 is TGTGCCAGCAGCTTAATGGGCTCTGGGGCCAACGTCCTGACTTTC.

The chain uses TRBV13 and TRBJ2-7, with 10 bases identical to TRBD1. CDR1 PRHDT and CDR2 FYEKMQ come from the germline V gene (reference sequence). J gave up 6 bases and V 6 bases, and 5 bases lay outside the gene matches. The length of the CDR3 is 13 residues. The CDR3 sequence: CASRRDRGSEQYF. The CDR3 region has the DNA TGTGCCAGCAGGCGGGACAGGGGATCCGAGCAGTACTTC.

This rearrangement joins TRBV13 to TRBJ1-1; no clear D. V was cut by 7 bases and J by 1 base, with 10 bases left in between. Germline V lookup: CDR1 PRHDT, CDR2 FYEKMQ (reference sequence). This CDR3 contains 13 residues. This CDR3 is CASIPLPNTEAFF. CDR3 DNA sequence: TGTGCCAGCATCCCACTCCCGAACACTGAAGCTTTCTTT.

CDR3 bases: TGTGCCAGCTCAGTGACCGGGACAGGGGACACTGAAGCTTTCTTT. This codes for CASSVTGTGDTEAFF. The chain couples TRBV18 to TRBJ1-1; 10 bases are shared with TRBD1. J lost 3 bases, V lost 5 bases, and 6 bases had no gene match. The CDR3 length is 15 residues. Germline V gene lookup returns CDR1 KGHSH and CDR2 LQKENI.

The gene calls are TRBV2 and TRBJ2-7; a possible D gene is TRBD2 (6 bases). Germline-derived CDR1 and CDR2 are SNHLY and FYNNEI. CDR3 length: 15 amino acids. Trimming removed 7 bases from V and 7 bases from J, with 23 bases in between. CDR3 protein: CASTGGPPLRVEQYF. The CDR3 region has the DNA TGTGCCAGCACCGGAGGGCCCCCACTTAGGGTGGAGCAGTACTTC.

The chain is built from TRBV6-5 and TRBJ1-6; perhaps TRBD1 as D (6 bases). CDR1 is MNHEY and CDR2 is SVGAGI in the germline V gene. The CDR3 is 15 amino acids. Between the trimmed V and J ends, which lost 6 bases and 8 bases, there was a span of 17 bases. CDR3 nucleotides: TGTGCCAGCAGCCCACAGGGTTTAGCAGATTCACCCCTCCACTTT. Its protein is CASSPQGLADSPLHF.

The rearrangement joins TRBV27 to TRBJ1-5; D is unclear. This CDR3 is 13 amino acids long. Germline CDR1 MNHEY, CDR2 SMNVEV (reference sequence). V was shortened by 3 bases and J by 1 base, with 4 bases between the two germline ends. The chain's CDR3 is CASSLGSNQPQHF. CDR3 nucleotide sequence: TGTGCCAGCAGTTTGGGGAGCAATCAGCCCCAGCATTTT.

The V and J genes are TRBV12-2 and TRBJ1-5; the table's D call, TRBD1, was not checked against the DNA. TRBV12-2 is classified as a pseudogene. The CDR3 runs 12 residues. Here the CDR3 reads CASRFPNQPQHF. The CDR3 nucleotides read TGTGCAAGTCGCTTCCCAAATCAGCCCCAGCATTTT.

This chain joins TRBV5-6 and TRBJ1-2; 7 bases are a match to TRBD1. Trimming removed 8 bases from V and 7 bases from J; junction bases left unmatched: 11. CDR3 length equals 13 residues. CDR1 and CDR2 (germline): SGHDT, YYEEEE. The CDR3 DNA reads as TGTGCCAGTCTTAAGGGGGCGTACCCTGGCTACACCTTC. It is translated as CASLKGAYPGYTF. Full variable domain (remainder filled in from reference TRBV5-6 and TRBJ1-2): DAGVTQSPTHLIKTRGQQVTLRCSPKSGHDTVSWYQQALGQGPQFIFQYYEEEERQRGNFPDRFSGHQFPNYSSELNVNALLLGDSALYLCASLKGAYPGYTFGSGTRLTVV.

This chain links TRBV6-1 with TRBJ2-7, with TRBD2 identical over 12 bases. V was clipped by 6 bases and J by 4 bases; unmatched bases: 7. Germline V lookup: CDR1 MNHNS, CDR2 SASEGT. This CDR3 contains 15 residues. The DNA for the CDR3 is TGTGCCAGCAGGGCCGGGACTAGCGGGTTTTACGAGCAGTACTTC. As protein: CASRAGTSGFYEQYF.

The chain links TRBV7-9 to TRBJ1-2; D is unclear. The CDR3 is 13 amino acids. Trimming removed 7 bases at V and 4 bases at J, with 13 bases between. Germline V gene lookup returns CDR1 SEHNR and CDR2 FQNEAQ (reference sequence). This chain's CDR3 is CASTLEQTYGYTF. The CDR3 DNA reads TGTGCCAGCACCCTCGAACAAACCTATGGCTACACCTTC.

The CDR3: CAISEPPTYEQYF. CDR3 nucleotides: TGTGCCATCAGTGAGCCACCCACCTACGAGCAGTACTTC. This sequence joins TRBV10-3 and TRBJ2-7; no clear D. V lost 2 bases, J lost 2 bases, and 7 bases lay in between. The CDR3 contains 13 residues. Germline-derived CDR1 and CDR2 are ENHRY and SYGVKD.